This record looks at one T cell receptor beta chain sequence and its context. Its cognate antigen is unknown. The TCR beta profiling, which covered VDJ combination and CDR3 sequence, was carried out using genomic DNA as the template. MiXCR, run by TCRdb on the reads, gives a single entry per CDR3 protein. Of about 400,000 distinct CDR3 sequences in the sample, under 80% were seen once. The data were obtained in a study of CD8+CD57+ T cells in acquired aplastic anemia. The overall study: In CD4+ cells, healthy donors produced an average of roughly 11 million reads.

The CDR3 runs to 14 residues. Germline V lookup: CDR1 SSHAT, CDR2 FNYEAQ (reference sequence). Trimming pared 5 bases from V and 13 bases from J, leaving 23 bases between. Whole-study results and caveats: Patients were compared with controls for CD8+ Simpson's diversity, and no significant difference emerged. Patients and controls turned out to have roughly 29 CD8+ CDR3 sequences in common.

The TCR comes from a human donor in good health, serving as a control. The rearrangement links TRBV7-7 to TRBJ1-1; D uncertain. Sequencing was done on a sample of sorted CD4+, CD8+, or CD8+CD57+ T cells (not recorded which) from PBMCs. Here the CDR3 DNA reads TGTGCCAGCAGCGTCGAGGGCGGTACGCAGTATTTTTTCTTT. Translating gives CASSVEGGTQYFFF.